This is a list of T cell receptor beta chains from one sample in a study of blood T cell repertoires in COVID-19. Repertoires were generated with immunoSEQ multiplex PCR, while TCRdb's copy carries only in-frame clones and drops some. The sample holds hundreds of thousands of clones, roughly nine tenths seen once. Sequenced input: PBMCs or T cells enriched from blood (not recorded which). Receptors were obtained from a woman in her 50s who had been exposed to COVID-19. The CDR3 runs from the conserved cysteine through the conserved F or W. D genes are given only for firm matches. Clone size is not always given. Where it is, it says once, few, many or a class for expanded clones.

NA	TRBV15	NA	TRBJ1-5	CATSGTAYSNQPQHF	TGTGCCACCAGCGGAACAGCTTATAGCAATCAGCCCCAGCATTTT
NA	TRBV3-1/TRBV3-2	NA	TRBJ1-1	CASSQENRVTEAFF	TGTGCCAGCAGCCAAGAGAACAGGGTCACTGAAGCTTTCTTT
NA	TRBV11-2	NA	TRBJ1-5	CASSFGTRRNNQPQHF	TGTGCCAGCAGCTTCGGGACAAGGAGGAACAATCAGCCCCAGCATTTT
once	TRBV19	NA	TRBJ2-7	CASSGHRDPYEQYF	TGTGCCAGTAGTGGCCACAGGGACCCCTACGAGCAGTACTTC
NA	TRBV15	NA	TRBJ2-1	CATSNKAADFGAYNEQFF	TGTGCCACCAGCAATAAAGCGGCGGACTTCGGGGCCTACAATGAGCAGTTCTTC
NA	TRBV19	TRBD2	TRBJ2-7	CASSTTSAFSYEQYF	TGTGCCAGTAGTACCACTAGCGCCTTCTCCTACGAGCAGTACTTC
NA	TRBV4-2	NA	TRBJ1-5	CASSQEGRDNQPQHF	TGTGCCAGCAGCCAAGAAGGCAGGGACAATCAGCCCCAGCATTTT
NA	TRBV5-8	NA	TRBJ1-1	CASQNYGLWEPEAFF	TGTGCCAGCCAGAATTATGGACTATGGGAACCTGAAGCTTTCTTT
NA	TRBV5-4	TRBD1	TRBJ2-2	CASSQGTVDTGELFF	TGTGCCAGCAGCCAGGGGACAGTGGACACCGGGGAGCTGTTTTTT
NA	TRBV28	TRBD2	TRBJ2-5	CASSFYRLAGEVGSQYF	TGTGCCAGCAGTTTTTACCGCCTAGCGGGGGAGGTCGGGTCCCAGTACTTC
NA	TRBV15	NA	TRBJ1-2	CATSRDFSERTYGYTF	TGTGCCACCAGCAGAGACTTTTCCGAGAGAACCTATGGCTACACCTTC
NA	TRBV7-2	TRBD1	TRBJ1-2	CASSLAVGQGNYGYTF	TGTGCCAGCAGCTTAGCTGTAGGACAGGGTAACTATGGCTACACCTTC